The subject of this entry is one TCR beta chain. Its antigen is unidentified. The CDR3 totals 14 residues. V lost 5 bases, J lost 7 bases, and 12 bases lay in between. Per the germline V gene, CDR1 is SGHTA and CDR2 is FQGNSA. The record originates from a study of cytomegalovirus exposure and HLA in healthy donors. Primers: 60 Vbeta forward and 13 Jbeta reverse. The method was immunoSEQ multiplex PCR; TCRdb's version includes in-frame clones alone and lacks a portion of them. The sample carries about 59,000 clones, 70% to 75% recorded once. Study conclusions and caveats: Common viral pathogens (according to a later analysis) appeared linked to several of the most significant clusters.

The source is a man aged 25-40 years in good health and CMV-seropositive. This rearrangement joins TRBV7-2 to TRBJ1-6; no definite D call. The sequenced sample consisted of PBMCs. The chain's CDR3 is CASSLRQANSPLHF. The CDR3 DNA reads TGTGCCAGCAGCCTGAGACAAGCCAATTCACCCCTCCACTTT.